This T cell receptor beta chain was identified during a study of post-analysis software for immune sequencing data. Study as a whole: Relapsing-remitting, secondary progressive and progressive-relapsing courses of multiple sclerosis were included. Findings and limits, study-wide: Multiple sclerosis patients showed significantly lower normalized Chao1 diversity than controls did. Strong co-clustering by F measure was evident for samples that had been prepared in the same batch. TRBV segments more frequent in patients than in controls numbered about five and included TRBV5-6, TRBV5-1 and TRBV20-1.

With 5 bases removed from V and 3 bases from J, the gap between germline ends came to 14 bases. This CDR3 spans 13 amino acids. The germline gives CDR1 DFQATT, CDR2 SNEGSKA (reference sequence). As for this clonotype: Its cognate antigen is unknown.

The TCR beta cDNA libraries contained unique molecular identifiers. Input of about 0.9 to 10 million T cells yielded around 500,000 cDNA molecules. TCRdb analysed the PCR reads with MiXCR anew, one entry per CDR3 protein. The data hold about 560,000 distinct CDR3 sequences, with roughly 45% observed a single time. The chain is built from TRBV20-1 and TRBJ2-7; the D call may be TRBD1 or TRBD2 (6 bases each). The source of this sequence is a girl aged 5-17 years with multiple sclerosis. The material sequenced was blood. Here the CDR3 reads CSASRQEGYEQYF. The CDR3 DNA is TGCAGTGCTTCCAGACAGGAGGGCTACGAGCAGTACTTC.